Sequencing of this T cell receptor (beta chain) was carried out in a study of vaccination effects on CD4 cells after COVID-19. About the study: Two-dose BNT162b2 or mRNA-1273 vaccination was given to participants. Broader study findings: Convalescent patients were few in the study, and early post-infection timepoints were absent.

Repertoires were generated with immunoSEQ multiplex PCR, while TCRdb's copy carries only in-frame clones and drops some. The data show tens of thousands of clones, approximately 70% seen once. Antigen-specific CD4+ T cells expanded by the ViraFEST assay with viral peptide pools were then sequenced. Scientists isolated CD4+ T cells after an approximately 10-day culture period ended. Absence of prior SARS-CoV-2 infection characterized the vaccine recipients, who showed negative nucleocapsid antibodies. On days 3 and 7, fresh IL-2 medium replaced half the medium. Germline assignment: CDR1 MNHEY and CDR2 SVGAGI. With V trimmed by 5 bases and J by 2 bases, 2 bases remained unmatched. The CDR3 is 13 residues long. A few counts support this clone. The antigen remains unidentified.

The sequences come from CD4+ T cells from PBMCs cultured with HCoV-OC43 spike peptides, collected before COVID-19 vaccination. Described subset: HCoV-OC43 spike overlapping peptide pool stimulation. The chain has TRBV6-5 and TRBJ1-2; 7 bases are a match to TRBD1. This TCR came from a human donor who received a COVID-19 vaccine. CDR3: CASSPQGNYGYTF. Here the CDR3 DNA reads TGTGCCAGCAGTCCACAGGGGAACTATGGCTACACCTTC.